The 12 T cell receptor beta chains below come from one sample, sequenced in a study of OX40 agonist ivuxolimab in advanced cancers. Sequencing used immunoSEQ multiplex PCR; TCRdb keeps in-frame clones, though not all of them. The sample contains 90,000 to 120,000 clones, 90% of which appear only once. The sequences come from CD4+ or CD8+ T cells sorted from blood, collected in a trial of the OX40 agonist ivuxolimab. The receptor source for this set is an adult with an advanced solid tumor such as melanoma, head and neck, liver or kidney cancer.

The chain links TRBV7-2 to TRBJ1-6; possibly TRBD1 for D (6 bases). The CDR3 is 17 residues long. Germline loops: CDR1 SGHTA, CDR2 FQGNSA. V was trimmed by 2 bases and J by 5 bases, leaving 16 bases between them. CDR3 sequence reads: CASSLKGGQPNNSPLHF. DNA of the CDR3: TGTGCCAGCAGCTTAAAGGGGGGACAACCCAATAATTCACCCCTCCACTTT. Variable domain in full (rest from reference TRBV7-2 and TRBJ1-6): GAGVSQSPSNKVTEKGKDVELRCDPISGHTALYWYRQSLGQGLEFLIYFQGNSAPDKSGLPSDRFSAERTGGSVSTLTIQRTQQEDSAVYLCASSLKGGQPNNSPLHFGNGTRLTVT.

This clone appeared a few times. The chain recombines TRBV7-2 with TRBJ2-1; 15 nucleotides line up with TRBD2. With 5 bases clipped from V and 9 bases from J, the junction kept 11 bases outside the gene matches. The CDR3 length is 17 residues. Looked up from germline, CDR1 is SGHTA and CDR2 is FQGNSA. The CDR3 is CASSRPGLAGGVGEQFF. The CDR3 DNA reads TGTGCCAGCAGCAGACCGGGACTAGCGGGAGGAGTGGGTGAGCAGTTCTTC.

The J gene is TRBJ2-3, the V gene TRBV4-1; 7 nucleotides align to TRBD2. The CDR3 has 15 residues. Germline V gives CDR1 MGHRA, CDR2 YSYEKL. V was pared by 4 bases and J by 2 bases, with 6 bases of the junction left unmatched. The CDR3 DNA sequence: TGCGCCAGCAGCCCTAGCGGAGCGAACACAGATACGCAGTATTTT. Translating it yields CASSPSGANTDTQYF.

The V and J genes are TRBV4-1 and TRBJ1-2; weak D call: TRBD1 (5 bases). The germline V gene has CDR1 MGHRA and CDR2 YSYEKL. The V end was cut by 2 bases, the J end by 2 bases, with 12 bases between. There are 15 residues in the CDR3. The CDR3 DNA reads TGCGCCAGCAGCCAATACCAGACAGTGAACTATGGCTACACCTTC. Translating it yields CASSQYQTVNYGYTF.

V gene TRBV7-2 combines with J gene TRBJ2-1; D not certain. This CDR3 spans 17 amino acids. Trimming removed 1 base at V and 0 bases at J, with 13 bases between. Germline CDR1 and CDR2: SGHTA and FQGNSA. Written as DNA, the CDR3 is TGTGCCAGCAGCTTAGTTGCTAGGAGTATCTCCTACAATGAGCAGTTCTTC. The encoded protein is CASSLVARSISYNEQFF.

CDR3 coding DNA: TGTGCCAGCACCGACCGAGGAGCGGGAGAAAAGGACGGGGAGCAGTACTTC. It yields the protein CASTDRGAGEKDGEQYF. The chain links TRBV7-3 to TRBJ2-7; TRBD2 matches 8 bases. After removal of 7 bases from V and 7 bases from J, the junction contained 21 bases not matched to a gene. The CDR3 covers 17 residues. Germline V lookup: CDR1 SGHTA, CDR2 FQGTGA. Filled out from reference TRBV7-3 and TRBJ2-7, the complete variable domain reads GAGVSQTPSNKVTEKGKYVELRCDPISGHTALYWYRQSLGQGPEFLIYFQGTGAADDSGLPNDRFFAVRPEGSVSTLKIQRTERGDSAVYLCASTDRGAGEKDGEQYFGPGTRLTVT.

The genes are TRBV4-3 and TRBJ1-2, with D perhaps TRBD1 (6 bases). The CDR3 is 13 amino acids. Trimming removed 4 bases from V and 7 bases from J, with 13 bases in between. Germline V gives CDR1 LGHNA, CDR2 YSLEER. CDR3 loop: CASSRNREFGYTF. The CDR3 DNA reads as TGCGCCAGCAGCCGAAACAGGGAGTTTGGCTACACCTTC.

The sample holds one count of this clone. The chain joins TRBV7-9 to TRBJ2-5; D not certain. CDR1 and CDR2 from the germline V gene are SEHNR and FQNEAQ (reference sequence). This CDR3 has 13 amino acids. Between the trimmed V and J ends, which lost 5 bases and 5 bases, there was a span of 12 bases. CDR3 sequence: CASSPAGGETQYF. The CDR3, as DNA: TGTGCCAGCAGCCCAGCCGGTGGGGAGACCCAGTACTTC.

CDR3 protein: CASTSTGKNTEAFF. The CDR3 coding sequence is TGTGCCAGCACCTCGACAGGGAAGAACACTGAAGCTTTCTTT. The gene calls are TRBV7-9 and TRBJ1-1; 7 nucleotides align to TRBD1. The CDR3 contains 14 residues. Trimming cost V 7 bases and J 1 base; bases outside gene matches: 6. Per the germline V gene, CDR1 is SEHNR and CDR2 is FQNEAQ (reference sequence).

The V and J genes are TRBV28 and TRBJ2-1; 10 nucleotides agree with TRBD2. The V segment lost 5 bases and the J segment 7 bases; nucleotides outside the gene matches: 8. Germline V lookup: CDR1 MDHEN, CDR2 SYDVKM. The CDR3 totals 15 residues. DNA for the CDR3: TGTGCCAGCAGTCCGTCGGGACTAGCGATGAATGAGCAGTTCTTC. As protein: CASSPSGLAMNEQFF.

This clone was observed once. The rearrangement links TRBV6-1 to TRBJ2-3; the D call may be TRBD1 or TRBD2 (5 bases each). Per the germline V gene, CDR1 is MNHNS and CDR2 is SASEGT. The CDR3 is made up of 14 amino acids. Trimming removed 3 bases from V and 4 bases from J, with 11 bases in between. CDR3 DNA: TGTGCCAGCAGTGAGGGGACGGGTTCAGATACGCAGTATTTT. Its translation is CASSEGTGSDTQYF.

The gene calls are TRBV19 and TRBJ2-2, with unresolved D. Trimming stripped 2 bases from V and 2 bases from J, with 3 bases between. Per the germline V gene, CDR1 is LNHDA and CDR2 is SQIVND (reference sequence). This CDR3 spans 13 amino acids. The CDR3 reads CASSIINTGELFF. CDR3 DNA: TGTGCCAGTAGTATAATTAACACCGGGGAGCTGTTTTTT.